This paragraph covers one TCR beta chain sequence. Per the original data handling: Amplification of reference gene primers was used by the study to estimate nucleated cell counts. The method was immunoSEQ multiplex PCR; TCRdb's version includes in-frame clones alone and lacks a portion of them. V, J and clone size derive from that table, while D and trimming were established from the DNA sequence. The top ten hold about 8.3% of the sample, which has about 180,000 clones, around four fifths seen once. The source of the sample is a study of blood T cell repertoires in COVID-19. Study-wide background: From the United States, Italy and Spain came samples of acute and convalescent COVID-19. T cells, B-cell-depleted T cells, or PBMCs provided the cDNA or gDNA that served as material.

Enrollment of patients from Seattle took place during active infection, with longitudinal follow-up. The germline V gene encodes CDR1 KGHSH and CDR2 LQKENI. The CDR3 runs to 15 residues. V was clipped by 2 bases and J by 2 bases; unmatched bases: 5. V usage is TRBV18 and J usage is TRBJ2-7; 8 bases are shared with TRBD2. The specimen was peripheral blood. The TCR was taken from a woman in her 70s with COVID-19, enrolled during active disease. The CDR3 DNA sequence: TGTGCCAGCTCACCAGGGGGACTAGTCCCCTACGAGCAGTACTTC. Amino acid sequence: CASSPGGLVPYEQYF.